One sample yielded the 10 T cell receptor beta chains listed below, sequenced in a study of blood T cells in healthy people across ages. Primed by a sample-barcoded 5' primer and a J-beta primer mix, a second PCR proceeded for 7 to 11 cycles. TCRdb re-called the 5' RACE reads with MiXCR, one entry per CDR3 protein. The table lists hundreds of thousands of distinct CDR3 sequences, around 50% of them singletons, with 25% to 30% in the top ten. Sequencing was done on a sample of blood. These receptors were taken from a middle-aged man in good health.

This rearrangement joins TRBV7-9 to TRBJ2-3, with 8 bases aligning to TRBD2. With V trimmed by 0 bases and J by 5 bases, 7 bases remained unmatched. The CDR3 has 16 residues. Germline-derived CDR1 and CDR2 are SEHNR and FQNEAQ (reference sequence). Written as DNA, the CDR3 is TGTGCCAGCAGCTTAGCTACAGCGGGAGCAAGAGATACGCAGTATTTT. Amino acids: CASSLATAGARDTQYF.

The chain employs TRBV20-1 and TRBJ1-1; TRBD1 aligns across 7 bases. The CDR3 consists of 14 residues. Trimming at V came to 1 base and at J to 2 bases, leaving 4 bases not matched to a gene. Looked up from germline, CDR1 is DFQATT and CDR2 is SNEGSKA (reference sequence). CDR3 sequence: CSARVEGANTEAFF. The CDR3 nucleotides are TGCAGTGCTAGAGTTGAGGGGGCCAACACTGAAGCTTTCTTT.

The chain couples TRBV7-2 to TRBJ2-7; D might be TRBD1 or TRBD2, each matching 5 bases. The V end was cut by 4 bases, the J end by 2 bases, with 9 bases between. Germline V lookup: CDR1 SGHTA, CDR2 FQGNSA. This CDR3 contains 13 residues. The CDR3 bases are TGTGCCAGCAGCTGGGACGTTGCCTACGAGCAGTACTTC. Its translation: CASSWDVAYEQYF.

This clonotype appeared a few times. This chain joins TRBV3-1 and TRBJ2-5, with D perhaps TRBD2 (5 bases). This CDR3 is built from 16 residues. V lost 4 bases to trimming and J lost 1 base, with 16 bases between them. CDR1 is LGHDT, CDR2 YNNKEL, per germline (reference sequence). CDR3 DNA: TGTGCCAGCAGCCTTATCGAAGAGCGGATCCAAGAGACCCAGTACTTC. Amino acids: CASSLIEERIQETQYF.

The genes are TRBV6-6 and TRBJ2-1; TRBD2 matches 8 bases. Germline loops: CDR1 MNHNY, CDR2 SVGAGI (reference sequence). The CDR3 runs to 14 residues. The V segment lost 6 bases and the J segment 3 bases; nucleotides outside the gene matches: 4. The CDR3 loop is CASRPAGDYNEQFF. CDR3 nucleotides: TGTGCCAGCAGACCAGCGGGGGACTACAATGAGCAGTTCTTC.

V gene TRBV28 combines with J gene TRBJ2-3, with D perhaps assigned TRBD1 or TRBD2 (5 bases each). CDR3 length: 15 residues. Trimming took off 3 bases at V and 5 bases at J, with 15 bases between the two ends. Per the germline V gene, CDR1 is MDHEN and CDR2 is SYDVKM. The DNA for the CDR3 is TGTGCCAGCAGTTTTAGTGGGGGAGACAGAGATACGCAGTATTTT. This gives the protein CASSFSGGDRDTQYF. The full variable domain, in which reference TRBV28 and TRBJ2-3 provide the parts outside the CDR3, is DVKVTQSSRYLVKRTGEKVFLECVQDMDHENMFWYRQDPGLGLRLIYFSYDVKMKEKGDIPEGYSVSREKKERFSLILESASTNQTSMYLCASSFSGGDRDTQYFGPGTRLTVL.

The chain joins TRBV4-3 to TRBJ1-6; no firm D call. This CDR3 is built from 14 residues. Germline CDR1 LGHNA, CDR2 YSLEER. V lost 4 bases to trimming and J lost 7 bases, with 11 bases between them. CDR3 sequence (DNA): TGCGCCAGCAGCCTTAACCTGGGGAATTCACCCCTCCACTTT. Translating gives CASSLNLGNSPLHF.

This clonotype was counted between two and nine times. This CDR3 is CAISEGGWGQPQHF. CDR3 DNA: TGTGCCATCAGTGAAGGAGGTTGGGGTCAGCCCCAGCATTTT. J is TRBJ1-5 and V is TRBV10-3, with D uncertain. From germline, CDR1 is ENHRY and CDR2 SYGVKD. The ends were cut back, 3 bases at V and 6 bases at J, with 12 bases in the middle. This CDR3 region has 14 residues.

The rearrangement joins TRBV3-1 to TRBJ1-4; 7 bases map to TRBD1. Germline V lookup: CDR1 LGHDT, CDR2 YNNKEL (reference sequence). CDR3 size: 15 residues. V lost 4 bases and J lost 5; bases outside the gene matches: 7. The CDR3 sequence is CASSPPGTENEKLFF. CDR3 in DNA: TGTGCCAGCAGCCCACCCGGGACAGAGAATGAAAAACTGTTTTTT.

This clonotype was picked up a small number of times. The chain has TRBV27 and TRBJ2-7; D possibly corresponds to TRBD2 (6 bases). The CDR3 runs 14 residues. Trimming took off 6 bases at V and 2 bases at J, with 14 bases between the two ends. Germline loops: CDR1 MNHEY, CDR2 SMNVEV (reference sequence). The chain's CDR3 is CASRQVGGPYEQYF. The CDR3 region has the DNA TGTGCCAGCAGACAGGTAGGAGGGCCCTACGAGCAGTACTTC.